The rows below give T cell receptor gamma chains drawn from one sample of a study of gammadelta T cells in human blood. TCRdb re-called the RT-PCR reads using CATT. This sample has around 220 gamma-chain clones, with over 5% found just once. The sample taken for sequencing was non-Vgamma9Vdelta2 gamma-delta T cells from infant blood. The origin of the receptors is a human donor. Each CDR3 is given with its conserved first and last residue. Only some rows state a clone size, as once, few, many or a class for expanded clones.

>TRGV4|NA|TRGJP1
CATWDGKATGWFKIF
TGTGCCACATGGGATGGGAAAGCCACTGGTTGGTTCAAGATATTT
>TRGV10|large|TRGJP1
CAAPGWFKIF
TGTGCTGCCCCTGGATGGTTCAAGATATTT
>TRGV8|few|TRGJ1/TRGJ2
CATWVVRNYYKKLF
TGTGCCACCTGGGTGGTGCGGAATTATTATAAGAAACTCTTT
>TRGV3|large|TRGJP2
CATWDRSDWIKTF
TGTGCCACCTGGGACAGGAGTGATTGGATCAAGACGTTT
>TRGV2|large|TRGJ1/TRGJ2
CATWDGRDYKKLF
TGTGCCACCTGGGACGGGCGGGATTATAAGAAACTCTTT
>TRGV9|NA|TRGJ1/TRGJ2
CALWDPNYYKKLF
TGTGCCTTGTGGGATCCGAATTATTATAAGAAACTCTTT
>TRGV9|large|TRGJ1/TRGJ2
CALWDDPNYYKKLF
TGTGCCTTGTGGGACGACCCGAATTATTATAAGAAACTCTTT
>TRGV4|hyperexpanded|TRGJ1/TRGJ2
CATWDGPEGAEKLF
TGTGCCACCTGGGACGGGCCCGAGGGAGCGGAGAAACTCTTT
>TRGV3|large|TRGJ1/TRGJ2
CATWDRRRLAGKLF
TGTGCCACCTGGGACAGACGCCGATTGGCGGGGAAACTCTTT
>TRGV4|large|TRGJ1/TRGJ2
CATWDGLFYYKKLF
TGTGCCACCTGGGACGGGCTTTTTTATTATAAGAAACTCTTT
>TRGV4|hyperexpanded|TRGJ1/TRGJ2
CATWDGTFYKKLF
TGTGCCACCTGGGACGGGACCTTCTATAAGAAACTCTTT
>TRGV4|hyperexpanded|TRGJ1/TRGJ2
CATWDGGYYKKLF
TGTGCCACCTGGGATGGGGGATATTATAAGAAACTCTTT
>TRGV10|hyperexpanded|TRGJP2
CAAWEYSSDWIKTF
TGTGCTGCGTGGGAGTATAGTAGTGATTGGATCAAGACGTTT
>TRGV2|large|TRGJ1/TRGJ2
CATWDVRPEKLF
TGTGCCACCTGGGACGTCCGGCCTGAGAAACTCTTT
>TRGV9|large|TRGJ1/TRGJ2
CALWEIPNYYKKLF
TGTGCCTTGTGGGAGATACCGAATTATTATAAGAAACTCTTT
>TRGV8|hyperexpanded|TRGJP1
CATWDHTTGWFKIF
TGTGCCACCTGGGACCATACCACTGGTTGGTTCAAGATATTT
>TRGV4|NA|TRGJ1/TRGJ2
CATWDGGGYYKKLF
TGTGCCACATGGGATGGGGGAGGTTATTATAAGAAACTCTTT
>TRGV4|hyperexpanded|TRGJP2
CATWDGRSSDWIKTF
TGTGCCACCTGGGATGGCCGTAGTAGTGATTGGATCAAGACGTTT
>TRGV5|large|TRGJ1/TRGJ2
CATWDLLGNKKLF
TGTGCCACCTGGGACTTGCTCGGGAATAAGAAACTCTTT
>TRGV3|medium-sized|TRGJ1/TRGJ2
CATWDRLLGYKKLF
TGTGCCACCTGGGACAGGCTGCTGGGATATAAGAAACTCTTT
>TRGV5|hyperexpanded|TRGJ1/TRGJ2
CATWDRRRYKKLF
TGTGCCACCTGGGACAGGCGCCGTTATAAGAAACTCTTT
>TRGV4|large|TRGJ1/TRGJ2
CATWDGNYYKKLF
TGTGCCACCTGGGATGGAAATTATTATAAGAAACTCTTT
>TRGV5P|large|TRGJP1
CATWATTGWFKIF
TGTGCCACCTGGGCTACCACTGGTTGGTTCAAGATATTT
>TRGV8|large|TRGJ1/TRGJ2
CATWDKYYKKLF
TGTGCCACCTGGGATAAGTATTATAAGAAACTCTTT
>TRGV9|hyperexpanded|TRGJ1/TRGJ2
CALWVGYKKLF
TGTGCCTTGTGGGTGGGTTATAAGAAACTCTTT
>TRGV2|large|TRGJ1/TRGJ2
CATWDIYYKKLF
TGTGCCACCTGGGACATTTATTATAAGAAACTCTTT
>TRGV3|hyperexpanded|TRGJ1/TRGJ2
CATWDRLRYYKKLF
TGTGCCACCTGGGACAGGCTCAGGTATTATAAGAAACTCTTT
>TRGV9|few|TRGJ1/TRGJ2
CALWEVQNYYKKLF
TGTGCCTTGTGGGAGGTTCAGAATTATTATAAGAAACTCTTT
>TRGV5|NA|TRGJ1/TRGJ2
CATWSNYYKKLF
TGTGCCACCTGGTCGAATTATTATAAGAAACTCTTT
>TRGV5|hyperexpanded|TRGJ1/TRGJ2
CATWDRRQYKKLF
TGTGCCACCTGGGACAGGCGGCAGTATAAGAAACTCTTT
>TRGV8|hyperexpanded|TRGJP1
CATWVYTTGWFKIF
TGTGCCACCTGGGTTTATACCACTGGTTGGTTCAAGATATTT
>TRGV4|large|TRGJ1/TRGJ2
CATWDLRSGYYKKLF
TGTGCCACCTGGGATTTGAGGAGTGGGTATTATAAGAAACTCTTT
>TRGV4|large|TRGJ1/TRGJ2
CATWDGTNYYKKLF
TGTGCCACCTGGGATGGGACGAATTATTATAAGAAACTCTTT
>TRGV5|hyperexpanded|TRGJ1/TRGJ2
CATWDKMGKKLF
TGTGCCACCTGGGACAAGATGGGTAAGAAACTCTTT
>TRGV3|NA|TRGJ1/TRGJ2
CATWDSRDYYKKLF
TGTGCCACCTGGGACAGTCGAGATTATTATAAGAAACTCTTT
>TRGV5|NA|TRGJ1/TRGJ2
CATWDSKDYKKLF
TGTGCCACCTGGGACAGCAAGGATTATAAGAAACTCTTT
>TRGV5|large|TRGJ1/TRGJ2
CATWDRHWYYKKLF
TGTGCCACCTGGGACAGGCACTGGTACTATAAGAAACTCTTT
>TRGV2|large|TRGJ1/TRGJ2
CATWDGPFWYYKKLF
TGTGCCACCTGGGACGGGCCATTTTGGTATTATAAGAAACTCTTT